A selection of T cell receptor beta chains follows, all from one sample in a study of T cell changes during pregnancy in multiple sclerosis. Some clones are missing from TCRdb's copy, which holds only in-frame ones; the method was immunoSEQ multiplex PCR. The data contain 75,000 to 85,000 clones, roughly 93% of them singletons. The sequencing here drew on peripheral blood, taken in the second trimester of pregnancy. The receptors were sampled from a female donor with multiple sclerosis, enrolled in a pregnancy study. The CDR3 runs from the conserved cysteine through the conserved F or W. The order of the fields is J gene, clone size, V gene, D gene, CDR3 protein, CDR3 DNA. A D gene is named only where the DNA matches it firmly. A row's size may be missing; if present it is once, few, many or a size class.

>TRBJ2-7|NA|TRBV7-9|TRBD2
CASSSGLAGTYEQYF
TGTGCCAGCAGCTCGGGACTAGCGGGTACCTACGAGCAGTACTTC
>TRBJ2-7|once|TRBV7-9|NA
CASSPQGGYEQYF
TGTGCCAGCAGCCCCCAAGGCGGATACGAGCAGTACTTC
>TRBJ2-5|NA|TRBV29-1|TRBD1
CSVRPGQGQETQYF
TGCAGCGTTCGGCCTGGACAGGGCCAAGAGACCCAGTACTTC
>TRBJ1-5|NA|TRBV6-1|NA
CASSEVAGSNQPQHF
TGTGCCAGCAGTGAGGTTGCGGGGAGCAATCAGCCCCAGCATTTT
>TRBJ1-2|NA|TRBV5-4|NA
CASREELTGFSLYGYTF
TGTGCCAGCAGGGAGGAGCTGACAGGCTTTTCGCTCTATGGCTACACCTTC
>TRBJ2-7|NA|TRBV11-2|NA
CASSLEVTGTFYEQYF
TGTGCCAGCAGCTTAGAGGTGACAGGAACCTTCTACGAGCAGTACTTC
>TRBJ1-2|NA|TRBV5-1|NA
CASSDATGSDGYTF
TGCGCCAGCAGCGATGCCACCGGGTCGGATGGCTACACCTTC
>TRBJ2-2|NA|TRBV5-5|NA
CASSSEGTRGGELFF
TGTGCCAGCAGCTCGGAGGGAACAAGGGGCGGGGAGCTGTTTTTT
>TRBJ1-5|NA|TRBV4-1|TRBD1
CASSQMGQGGQPQHF
TGCGCCAGCAGCCAAATGGGACAGGGAGGGCAGCCCCAGCATTTT
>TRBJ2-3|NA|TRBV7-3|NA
CASSQNSPPDTQYF
TGTGCCAGCAGCCAGAACAGTCCCCCAGATACGCAGTATTTT
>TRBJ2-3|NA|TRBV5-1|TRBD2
CASSLVGGSGSLNADTQYF
TGCGCCAGCAGCTTGGTAGGTGGTAGCGGGAGTTTGAATGCAGATACGCAGTATTTT
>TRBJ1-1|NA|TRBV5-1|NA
CASSFTGETEAFF
TGCGCCAGCAGCTTTACGGGAGAAACTGAAGCTTTCTTT
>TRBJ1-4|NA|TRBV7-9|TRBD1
CASSFGQDNEKLFF
TGTGCCAGCAGCTTCGGACAGGATAATGAAAAACTGTTTTTT
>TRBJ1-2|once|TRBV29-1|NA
CSVDPSREDYGYTF
TGCAGCGTTGATCCAAGCAGGGAAGACTATGGCTACACCTTC
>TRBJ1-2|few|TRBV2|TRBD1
CASSVQGTEYGYTF
TGTGCCAGCAGTGTACAGGGGACGGAATATGGCTACACCTTC
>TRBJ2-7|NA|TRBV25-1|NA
CASSGAGGPWEQYF
TGTGCCAGCAGTGGGGCAGGAGGGCCCTGGGAGCAGTACTTC
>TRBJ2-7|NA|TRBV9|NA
CASSVGLGKTYEQYF
TGTGCCAGCAGCGTAGGCCTAGGAAAGACCTACGAGCAGTACTTC
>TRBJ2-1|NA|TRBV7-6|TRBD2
CASSLAGGSNEQFF
TGTGCCAGCAGCTTAGCGGGAGGGTCCAATGAGCAGTTCTTC
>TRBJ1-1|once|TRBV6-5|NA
CASSLSNSRTTEAFF
TGTGCCAGCAGTTTGTCAAACAGCAGAACAACTGAAGCTTTCTTT
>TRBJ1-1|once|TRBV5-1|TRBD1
CASSPRGPTEAFF
TGCGCCAGTTCCCCCAGGGGGCCCACTGAAGCTTTCTTT
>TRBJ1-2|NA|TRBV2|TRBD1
CASSEARGGQGYTF
TGTGCCAGCAGTGAAGCGCGGGGGGGACAGGGCTACACCTTC
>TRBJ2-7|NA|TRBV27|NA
CASGLGSPYEQYF
TGTGCCAGCGGACTGGGCAGCCCCTACGAGCAGTACTTC
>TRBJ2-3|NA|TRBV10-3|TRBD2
CAITSGGPNTDTQYF
TGTGCCATCACTAGCGGGGGGCCCAACACAGATACGCAGTATTTT
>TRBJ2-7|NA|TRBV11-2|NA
CASSLQRLEQYF
TGTGCCAGCAGCTTACAGCGTCTCGAGCAGTACTTC
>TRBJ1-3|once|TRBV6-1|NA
CASSEHGNTIYF
TGTGCCAGCAGTGAACATGGAAACACCATATATTTT
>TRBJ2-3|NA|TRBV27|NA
CASSFQRSTDTQYF
TGTGCCAGCAGTTTCCAGCGGAGCACAGATACGCAGTATTTT
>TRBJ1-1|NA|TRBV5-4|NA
CASSRGGDTEAFF
TGTGCCAGCTCTCGGGGGGGGGACACTGAAGCTTTCTTT
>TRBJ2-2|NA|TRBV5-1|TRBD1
CASSLGWVGGTNTGELFF
TGCGCCAGCAGCTTGGGCTGGGTAGGGGGCACGAACACCGGGGAGCTGTTTTTT